This T cell receptor (beta chain) emerged from a study of blood T cells in healthy people across ages. Study-wide results and caveats: Those diversity estimates obtained from one million T cells were thought to be underestimates. When set beside aged donors, long-lived donors presented more naive CD4+ cells and higher diversity.

Next came a second PCR, run for roughly 6 to 11 cycles, which used a sample-barcoded 5' primer along with a J-beta primer mix. From each sample, at least 3 million paired-end reads containing CDR3 were obtained. TCRdb itself ran the 5' RACE reads through MiXCR, one entry per CDR3 protein. The sample consists of 850,000 to 1,300,000 distinct CDR3 sequences, under 45% of them appearing once. Concerning this clonotype itself: The antigen is not known.

This CDR3 region has 12 residues. Per germline, CDR1 SGHDN and CDR2 FVKESK. V lost 0 bases, J lost 4 bases, and 3 bases lay in between. Each donor had 8 to 10 milliliters of peripheral blood drawn. The sequencing input was blood. The chain recombines TRBV14 with TRBJ1-1; the D is unclear. The receptor's source is a woman aged 55 to 70 in good health. For the CDR3, the DNA is TGTGCCAGCAGCCAAGATGCCACTGAAGCTTTCTTT. It codes for CASSQDATEAFF. The full variable domain, rest sourced from reference TRBV14 and TRBJ1-1, is EAGVTQFPSHSVIEKGQTVTLRCDPISGHDNLYWYRRVMGKEIKFLLHFVKESKQDESGMPNNRFLAERTGGTYSTLKVQPAELEDSGVYFCASSQDATEAFFGQGTRLTVV.